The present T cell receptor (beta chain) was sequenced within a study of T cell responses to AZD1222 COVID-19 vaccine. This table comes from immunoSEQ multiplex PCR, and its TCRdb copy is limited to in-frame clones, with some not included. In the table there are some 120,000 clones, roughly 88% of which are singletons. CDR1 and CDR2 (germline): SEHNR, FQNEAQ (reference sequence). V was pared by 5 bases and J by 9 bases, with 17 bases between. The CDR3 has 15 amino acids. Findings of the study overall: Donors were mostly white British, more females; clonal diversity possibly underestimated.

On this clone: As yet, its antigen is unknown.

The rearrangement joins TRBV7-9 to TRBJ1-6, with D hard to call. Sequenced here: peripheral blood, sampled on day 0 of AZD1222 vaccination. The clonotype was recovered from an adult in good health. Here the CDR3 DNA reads TGTGCCAGCAGCCCCGGGTGGGGTTCGGCTTCACCCCTCCACTTT. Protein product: CASSPGWGSASPLHF.